The TCR beta chain described here comes from a study of blood T cell repertoires in COVID-19. Study at large: PBMCs, B-cell-depleted T cells, or T cells were the source of the cDNA or gDNA that made up the material.

Germline V gene sequence: CDR1 KGHDR, CDR2 SFDVKD. The V segment lost 5 bases and the J segment 0 bases; nucleotides outside the gene matches: 9. This CDR3 has 17 amino acids. How the authors handled the data: By means of reference gene primer amplification, nucleated cell counts were estimated. Clones were read by immunoSEQ multiplex PCR, and TCRdb kept only the in-frame ones, dropping some. V, J and clone size are taken as reported in that table, and D and trimming were inferred from the DNA itself. The sample has 40,000 or so clones, 90% seen once. V and J are TRBV24-1 and TRBJ2-3; the match to TRBD1 covers 8 bases. This clonotype originated in a man aged 50 to 60 with active COVID-19. The sequenced sample was peripheral blood. CDR3 DNA: TGTGCCACCAGTGCCGTCAGACAGGGGAATAGCACAGATACGCAGTATTTT. This encodes CATSAVRQGNSTDTQYF.